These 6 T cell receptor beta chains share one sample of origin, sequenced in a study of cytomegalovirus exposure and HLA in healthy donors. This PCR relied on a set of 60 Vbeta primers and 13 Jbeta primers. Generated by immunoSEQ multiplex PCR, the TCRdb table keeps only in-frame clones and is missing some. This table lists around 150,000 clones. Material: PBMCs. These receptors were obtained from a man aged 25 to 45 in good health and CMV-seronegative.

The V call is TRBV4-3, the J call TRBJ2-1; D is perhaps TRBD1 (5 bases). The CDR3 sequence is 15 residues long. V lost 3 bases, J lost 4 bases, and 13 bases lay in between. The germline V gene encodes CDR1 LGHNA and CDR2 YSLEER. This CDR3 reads CASSHSHRLYNEQFF. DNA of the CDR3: TGCGCCAGCAGCCATTCCCACAGGCTATACAATGAGCAGTTCTTC.

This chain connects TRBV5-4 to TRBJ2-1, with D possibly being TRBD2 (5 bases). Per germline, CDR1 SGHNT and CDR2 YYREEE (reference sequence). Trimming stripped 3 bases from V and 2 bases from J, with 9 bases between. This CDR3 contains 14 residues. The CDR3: CASSWSGTYNEQFF. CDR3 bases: TGTGCCAGCAGCTGGTCGGGAACCTACAATGAGCAGTTCTTC. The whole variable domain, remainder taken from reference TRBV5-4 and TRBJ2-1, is ETGVTQSPTHLIKTRGQQVTLRCSSQSGHNTVSWYQQALGQGPQFIFQYYREEENGRGNFPPRFSGLQFPNYSSELNVNALELDDSALYLCASSWSGTYNEQFFGPGTRLTVL.

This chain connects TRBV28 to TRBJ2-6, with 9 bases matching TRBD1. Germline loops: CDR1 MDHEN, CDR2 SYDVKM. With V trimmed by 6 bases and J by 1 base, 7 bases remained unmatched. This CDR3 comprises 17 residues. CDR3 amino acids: CASRYGQGQSGANVLTF. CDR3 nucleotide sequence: TGTGCCAGCAGATACGGACAGGGGCAGTCTGGGGCCAACGTCCTGACTTTC.

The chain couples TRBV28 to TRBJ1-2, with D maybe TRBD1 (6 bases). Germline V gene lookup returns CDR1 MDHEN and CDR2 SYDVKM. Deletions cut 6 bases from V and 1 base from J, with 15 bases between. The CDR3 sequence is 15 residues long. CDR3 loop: CASSSGTPINYGYTF. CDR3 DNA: TGTGCCAGCAGCTCTGGGACACCCATTAACTATGGCTACACCTTC.

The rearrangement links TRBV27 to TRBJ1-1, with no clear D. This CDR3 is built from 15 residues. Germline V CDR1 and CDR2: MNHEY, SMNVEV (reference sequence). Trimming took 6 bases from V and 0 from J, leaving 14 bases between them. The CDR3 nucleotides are TGTGCCAGCAGGGAGGGAGGCGGCATGAACACTGAAGCTTTCTTT. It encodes CASREGGGMNTEAFF.

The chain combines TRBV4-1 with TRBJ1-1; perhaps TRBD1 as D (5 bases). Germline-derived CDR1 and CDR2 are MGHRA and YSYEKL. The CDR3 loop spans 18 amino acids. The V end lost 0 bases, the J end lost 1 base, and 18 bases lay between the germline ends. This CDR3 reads CASSQDRQRIFENTEAFF. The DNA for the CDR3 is TGCGCCAGCAGCCAAGATAGACAGAGAATATTTGAGAACACTGAAGCTTTCTTT.